The 2 T cell receptor beta chains in this list originate from one sample, sequenced in a study of T cells in Graves' hyperthyroidism and ophthalmopathy. TCR beta CDR3 sequences were amplified from RNA transcripts. During a first-round RT-PCR of the TCR CDR3, the HTBI primer set was used. MiXCR, applied by TCRdb to the multiplex PCR reads, yields one record per CDR3 protein. The sample records 300,000 to 400,000 distinct CDR3 sequences, over 10% being singletons. Source material: blood. These receptor sequences come from a woman under 30 with Graves' hyperthyroidism.

This clonotype was seen repeatedly, ten times or more. The gene calls are TRBV28 and TRBJ2-7, with a tentative D call TRBD1 (6 bases). The CDR3 length is 16 residues. V shed 4 bases and J shed 0 bases, with 16 bases lying between them. The germline gives CDR1 MDHEN, CDR2 SYDVKM. As DNA, the CDR3 is TGTGCCAGCAGTTATGGGGTCGGGACATACTCCTACGAGCAGTACTTC. Protein: CASSYGVGTYSYEQYF.

This clonotype was recorded many times. The chain carries TRBV28 and TRBJ2-5; D unresolved. The CDR3 consists of 15 residues. V lost 1 base and J lost 5, with 14 bases in between. Germline CDR1 reads MDHEN; CDR2 reads SYDVKM. CDR3 sequence (DNA): TGTGCCAGCAGTTTATCCGTGGGGTCCGGGGAGACCCAGTACTTC. It yields the protein CASSLSVGSGETQYF.